The rows below give T cell receptor beta chains drawn from one sample of a study of regulatory T cells in long-lasting Graves disease. TCRdb independently ran MiXCR on the multiplex PCR reads; one entry per CDR3 protein. This sample yields some 320,000 distinct CDR3 sequences, of which over 15% are seen a single time; about 36% belongs to the top ten. The starting material was peripheral blood mononuclear cells (PBMCs), obtained at new diagnosis, from a patient treated with antithyroid drugs. Receptors were obtained from a female donor with Graves disease. Each CDR3 is given with its conserved first and last residue. D genes are given only for firm matches. Some rows mark clone size as missing; the rest say once, few, many or name a class of expanded clone.

j_call v_call d_call clone_size cdr3_aa cdr3_nt
TRBJ1-2 TRBV6-1 TRBD1 many CASRAPGTVDYGYTF TGTGCCAGCAGGGCGCCGGGGACAGTAGACTATGGCTACACCTTC
TRBJ2-6 TRBV12-3/TRBV12-4 - many CASSLPRGTPGANVLTF TGTGCCAGCAGTTTACCGCGGGGTACCCCTGGGGCCAACGTCCTGACTTTC
TRBJ2-1 TRBV20-1 TRBD1 - CSARRDSTMDEQFF TGCAGTGCTCGCCGGGACAGTACAATGGACGAGCAGTTCTTC
TRBJ1-1 TRBV2 - many CASRTGQNTEAFF TGTGCCAGCAGAACCGGACAGAACACTGAAGCTTTCTTT
TRBJ1-5 TRBV12-3/TRBV12-4 - many CASSPSVQPQHF TGTGCCAGCAGTCCCTCAGTGCAGCCCCAGCATTTT
TRBJ1-3 TRBV10-3 TRBD1 - CAIMDRGRNTIYF TGTGCCATCATGGACAGGGGTAGAAACACCATATATTTT
TRBJ2-3 TRBV20-1 TRBD2 many CSATGPLAGKPNTQYF TGCAGTGCTACGGGTCCATTAGCGGGAAAGCCAAATACGCAGTATTTT
TRBJ2-7 TRBV9 TRBD2 - CASSVAGGGGGESSYEQYF TGTGCCAGCAGCGTAGCGGGCGGGGGGGGCGGAGAAAGCTCCTACGAGCAGTACTTC
TRBJ1-6 TRBV15 - many CATSPALSLGALLHF TGTGCCACCAGCCCCGCCCTATCGTTAGGGGCTCTCCTCCACTTT
TRBJ1-4 TRBV7-2 - few CASSLLRDEKLFF TGTGCCAGCAGCTTACTTCGGGATGAAAAACTGTTTTTT
TRBJ2-7 TRBV6-1 - many CASSVIEQYF TGTGCCAGCAGTGTAATTGAGCAGTACTTC
TRBJ2-5 TRBV27 TRBD2 many CASRKSGRAGETQYF TGTGCCAGCAGGAAAAGCGGGAGGGCCGGGGAGACCCAGTACTTC
TRBJ2-5 TRBV11-2 - once CASSVPKGYETQYF TGTGCCAGCAGCGTCCCGAAGGGTTACGAGACCCAGTACTTC
TRBJ2-3 TRBV30 - - CAFADGASSTDTQYF TGTGCCTTCGCGGACGGGGCCTCTAGCACAGATACGCAGTATTTT
TRBJ1-5 TRBV28 - many CASGHLGQPQHF TGTGCCAGCGGCCACCTTGGTCAGCCCCAGCATTTT
TRBJ2-7 TRBV11-2 TRBD2 many CASSSPPVAGPPYEQYF TGTGCCAGCAGCTCCCCCCCCGTAGCGGGCCCTCCCTACGAGCAGTACTTC
TRBJ2-5 TRBV7-2 TRBD2 many CASSPHVGTSGIPKETQYF TGTGCCAGCAGCCCCCACGTGGGGACTAGCGGGATCCCCAAAGAGACCCAGTACTTC